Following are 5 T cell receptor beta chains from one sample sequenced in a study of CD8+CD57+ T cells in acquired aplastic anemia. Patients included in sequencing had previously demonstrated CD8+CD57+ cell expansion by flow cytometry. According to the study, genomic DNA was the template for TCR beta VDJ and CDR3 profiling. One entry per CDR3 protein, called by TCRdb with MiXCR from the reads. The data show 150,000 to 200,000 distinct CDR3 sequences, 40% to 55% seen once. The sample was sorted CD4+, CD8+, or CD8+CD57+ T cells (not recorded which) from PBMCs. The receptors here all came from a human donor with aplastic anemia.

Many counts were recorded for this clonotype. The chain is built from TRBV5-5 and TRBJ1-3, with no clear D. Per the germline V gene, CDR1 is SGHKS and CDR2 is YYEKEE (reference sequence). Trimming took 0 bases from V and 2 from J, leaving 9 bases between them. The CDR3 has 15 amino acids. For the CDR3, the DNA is TGTGCCAGCAGCTTGGCCCGTTTGCCTGGAAACACCATATATTTT. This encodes CASSLARLPGNTIYF.

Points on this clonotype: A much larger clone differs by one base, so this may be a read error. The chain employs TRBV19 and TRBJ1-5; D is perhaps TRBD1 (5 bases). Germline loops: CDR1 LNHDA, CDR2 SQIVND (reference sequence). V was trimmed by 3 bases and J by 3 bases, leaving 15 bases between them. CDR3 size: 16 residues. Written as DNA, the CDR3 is TGTGCCAGTAGTATCACGGGACGGGAATTCAATCAGCCCCAGCATTTT. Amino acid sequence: CASSITGREFNQPQHF. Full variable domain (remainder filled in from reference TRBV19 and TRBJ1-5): DGGITQSPKYLFRKEGQNVTLSCEQNLNHDAMYWYRQDPGQGLRLIYYSQIVNDFQKGDIAEGYSVSREKKESFPLTVTSAQKNPTAFYLCASSITGREFNQPQHFGDGTRLSIL.

CDR3 sequence reads: CASSSRTGNNEQYF. The DNA for the CDR3 is TGTGCCAGCAGTTCGAGGACAGGTAACAATGAGCAGTATTTT. The chain combines TRBV2 with TRBJ2-3, with TRBD1 matching 7 bases. The CDR3 has 14 residues. Germline CDR1 reads SNHLY; CDR2 reads FYNNEI. Trimming took 5 bases from V and 11 from J; bases not matched to a gene: 13.

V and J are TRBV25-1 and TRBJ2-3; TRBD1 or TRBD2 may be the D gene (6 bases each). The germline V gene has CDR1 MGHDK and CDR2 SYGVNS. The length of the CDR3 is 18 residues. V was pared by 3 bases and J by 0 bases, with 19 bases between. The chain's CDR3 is CASSDPGGEASSTDTQYF. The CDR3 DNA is TGTGCCAGCAGTGACCCCGGGGGCGAAGCGTCGAGCACAGATACGCAGTATTTT.

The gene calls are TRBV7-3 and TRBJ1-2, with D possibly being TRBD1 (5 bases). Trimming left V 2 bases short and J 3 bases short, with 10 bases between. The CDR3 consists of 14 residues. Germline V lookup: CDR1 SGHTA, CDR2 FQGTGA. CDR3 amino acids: CASSLPGLDYGYTF. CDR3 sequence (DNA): TGTGCCAGCAGCTTACCGGGACTGGACTATGGCTACACCTTC.